This TCR beta chain was observed in a study of blood T cell repertoires in COVID-19. Study information: Acute and convalescent COVID-19 samples came from the United States, Italy and Spain. Sources were T cells, B-cell-depleted T cells, or PBMCs; the material itself was cDNA or gDNA.

During active infection, Seattle patients enrolled and were then monitored through disease. Per the original methods: Estimates of nucleated cell counts were drawn from the amplification of reference gene primers. The method was immunoSEQ multiplex PCR; TCRdb's version includes in-frame clones alone and lacks a portion of them. V and J calls and clone size are copied from that table; D and trimming were computed from the DNA. The sample shows some 70,000 clones, 76% of them seen only once. The trim removed 10 bases at V and 6 bases at J, leaving 3 bases unmatched. CDR1 and CDR2 from the germline V gene are SNHLY and FYNNEI. There are 12 residues in the CDR3.

The chain carries TRBV2 and TRBJ2-2; 9 bases fit TRBD1. The sample consisted of peripheral blood. This clonotype was obtained from a man in his 60s with COVID-19, enrolled during active disease. CDR3 bases: TGTGCCACCAACAGGGGGCCCGGGGAGCTGTTTTTT. This codes for CATNRGPGELFF. The entire variable domain, with the rest obtained from reference TRBV2 and TRBJ2-2, is as follows: EPEVTQTPSHQVTQMGQEVILRCVPISNHLYFYWYRQILGQKVEFLVSFYNNEISEKSEIFDDQFSVERPDGSNFTLKIRSTKLEDSAMYFCATNRGPGELFFGEGSRLTVL.